Listed here are 6 T cell receptor beta chains from one sample, sequenced in a study of CD8 T cells in ankylosing spondylitis. TCRdb independently ran MiXCR on the 5' RACE reads; one entry per CDR3 protein. The sample shows 150,000 to 200,000 distinct CDR3 sequences, around a third of them seen only once. The specimen was synovial fluid, either unsorted or a sorted T cell fraction (not recorded which). The source is a male donor with ankylosing spondylitis.

The chain employs TRBV5-1 and TRBJ1-5; TRBD1 might be the D (5 bases). The germline CDR1 and CDR2 sequences are SGHRS and YFSETQ. The CDR3 is 15 amino acids. Trimming cost V 1 base and J 4 bases, with 12 bases left between them. Written as DNA, the CDR3 is TGCGCCAGCAGCTTGAACGGGGGAGAGAATCAGCCCCAGCATTTT. Translation: CASSLNGGENQPQHF.

At least ten counts were recorded for this clonotype. The chain employs TRBV20-1 and TRBJ1-5; no clear D. With 3 bases removed from V and 2 bases from J, the gap between germline ends came to 17 bases. The CDR3 runs 16 residues. Germline CDR1 is DFQATT and CDR2 is SNEGSKA (reference sequence). The CDR3 bases are TGCAGTGCTAGGCGAGACTCCCTTGGGGGCAATCAGCCCCAGCATTTT. Its translation is CSARRDSLGGNQPQHF.

This clonotype came up a few times. V gene TRBV5-1 combines with J gene TRBJ2-2; 9 bases map to TRBD2. The germline V gene encodes CDR1 SGHRS and CDR2 YFSETQ. The CDR3 extends over 17 amino acids. Unmatched junction bases numbered 6, after V lost 2 bases and J lost 1 base. CDR3: CASSLKTSGWNTGELFF. The CDR3 DNA sequence: TGCGCCAGCAGCTTAAAAACTAGCGGGTGGAACACCGGGGAGCTGTTTTTT.

V is TRBV5-1 and J is TRBJ2-7; 10 positions match TRBD2. The germline CDR1 and CDR2 sequences are SGHRS and YFSETQ. V shed 1 base and J 2 bases; nucleotides not matched to a gene: 9. The CDR3 consists of 17 residues. The CDR3 DNA sequence: TGCGCCAGCAGCTTGAGTAGCGGGAGGCACTGGACCTACGAGCAGTACTTC. Protein product: CASSLSSGRHWTYEQYF.

Points on this clonotype: A read error may account for a junction end that differs from germline. J is TRBJ1-2 and V is TRBV20-1; D remains unclear. Looked up from germline, CDR1 is DFQATT and CDR2 is SNEGSKA (reference sequence). The CDR3 covers 14 residues. CDR3: CSARDTIANYGYTF. The CDR3 DNA follows: TGCAGTGCTCGAGACACCATAGCTAACTATGGCTACACCTTC.

The chain recombines TRBV12-3 or TRBV12-4 with TRBJ2-7, with D perhaps matching TRBD2 (5 bases). V was pared by 3 bases and J by 3 bases, with 15 bases between. This CDR3 spans 15 amino acids. The CDR3 DNA is TGTGCCAGCAGTTTGTCGGGAAACTCCTACTACGAGCAGTACTTC. It yields the protein CASSLSGNSYYEQYF.